This TCR beta chain came from a study of T cell repertoires in cytomegalovirus infection. Study summary: Carrying CMV and the relevant HLA type showed in public TCR beta signatures.

This clonotype was seen a few times. What it binds is unknown. TCRdb independently ran MiXCR on the reads; one entry per CDR3 protein. The profile shows hundreds of thousands of distinct CDR3 sequences, 20% to 25% of them singletons. Broader study findings: Pooled public TCR beta family frequency picked out CMV carriers with the relevant HLA.

This CDR3 contains 15 residues. CDR1 and CDR2 from the germline V gene are SGHRS and YFSETQ. After removal of 4 bases from V and 8 bases from J, the junction contained 10 bases not matched to a gene. The TCR originated in a human donor in good health (CMV status not recorded). Some clones in this sample may be carry-over from other donors' samples. Sequenced sample: CD8+ T cells from PBMCs. The J gene is TRBJ2-1, the V gene TRBV5-1, with 9 nucleotides matching TRBD1. CDR3 amino acids: CASSPGTGFEDEQFF. The DNA for the CDR3 is TGCGCCAGCAGCCCGGGGACAGGGTTTGAGGATGAGCAGTTCTTC.